This entry concerns a single T cell receptor beta chain. The data derive from a study of early T cells in non-severe SARS-CoV-2 infection. The CDR3 totals 15 residues. V lost 4 bases, J lost 0 bases, and 12 bases lay in between. CDR1 SGHRS and CDR2 YFSETQ come from the germline V gene. TCRdb passed the 5' RACE reads through MiXCR, listing each CDR3 protein once. The profile shows tens of thousands of distinct CDR3 sequences, approximately 13% of them singletons. The receptor comes from an adult who was a healthcare worker with PCR-confirmed SARS-CoV-2 infection or an uninfected control (not recorded which). The chain combines TRBV5-1 with TRBJ2-3; D might be TRBD1 (6 bases). Input material: whole blood. CDR3 residues: CASSDGTPSTDTQYF. In DNA, the CDR3 is TGCGCCAGCAGCGATGGGACACCTAGCACAGATACGCAGTATTTT.